What follows is one TCR beta chain and its context. Its target antigen remains unknown. Base-call qualities are not available, and no considerably larger clone is one nucleotide away. Preparation of the library involved 5' RACE. Sequencing relied on a NextSeq 500. To correct for sequencing error and PCR bias, the TCR library protocol tagged individual cDNA molecules with unique molecular identifiers. Both TCR alpha and beta chains were sequenced, and tight co-correlation was observed between alpha and beta sequence abundances in each sample. The source study handled its data this way. Decombinator V4 was used to perform V gene, J gene and CDR3 annotation of TCR sequences. TCRs were defined as expanded if a significant change between any two time points was detected under a Poisson model with p below 0.0001. TCR abundances were normalised to the total number of TCRs sequenced per sample and were expressed as counts per million. TRAV1-2 paired with TRAJ12, TRAJ20 or TRAJ33 defined MAIT TCRs, while TRAV10 paired with TRAJ18 defined iNKT TCRs. VDJdb, accessed on 1 November 2021, was searched for TCRs annotated for CMV, EBV and SARS-CoV-2, and TCRs annotated for more than one antigen were excluded. TCRdb applied fastp at Q25 and MiXCR to the public reads, then kept only in-frame beta chains. Rows with a matching CDR3 protein are joined into one entry that keeps the most common DNA and genes. TCRdb, not the authors, supplied the V and J calls. Counted in this sample were 45,000 to 55,000 distinct CDR3 sequences; 11% of them appeared once. About a tenth of the sample rests with the top ten.

Measured from the cysteine to the phenylalanine, the CDR3 is 15 residues long. CDR3 DNA is the only sequence kept; it has 45 bases, read in frame from the first base. V loses 1 base, J loses 3 bases, and the germline ends lie 13 bases apart. The germline V gene specifies MGHRA as CDR1 and YSYEKL as CDR2. A case-control design nested within a healthcare worker cohort in London, UK, was used, with weekly nasopharyngeal swab PCR tests and blood sampling performed. Healthcare workers were recruited between 23 and 31 March 2020, during the week of the UK lockdown, and were followed weekly for up to roughly 16 weeks. These data belong to a study of early T cells in non-severe SARS-CoV-2 infection listed by TCRdb under 2021. Study-level background: Bulk RNA from unsorted whole blood was used for TCR sequencing, so alpha and beta chains could not be paired.

General study outcomes and caveats: Matching against VDJdb was skewed toward anti-spike CD8 responses, likely underestimated virus-specific expansions, and missed private and CD4 specificities.

The sample consisted of whole blood. This TCR was sampled from an adult who was a healthcare worker with PCR-confirmed SARS-CoV-2 infection or an uninfected control (not recorded which). The chain uses TRBV4-1 and TRBJ2-7; the D gene is perhaps TRBD2, on 5 matching bases. Here is the DNA: TGCGCCAGCAGCCAAGGCCCGGGGAAGGGCTACGAGCAGTACTTC. It translates as CASSQGPGKGYEQYF.